Listed below are T cell receptor beta chains from one sample, sequenced in a study of control samples from healthy donors and cancer patients. Using immunoSEQ multiplex PCR, the repertoire was profiled, and TCRdb retains in-frame clones only, with some absent. The sample gives under 200,000 clones, approximately 90% of which show up once; roughly 0.64% is in the top ten. Input material: blood. The receptor source for this set is a woman between 25 and 40 years old in good health. Each CDR3 is given with its conserved first and last residue. D genes are given only for firm matches. Size values are once, few and many counts, or a class for expanded clones, and some rows have none.

j_call d_call clone_size cdr3_length v_call cdr3_nt cdr3_aa
TRBJ2-7 TRBD1 - 14 TRBV5-1 TGCGCCAGCAGCCTCGGGACAGATCACTACGAGCAGTACTTC CASSLGTDHYEQYF
TRBJ2-5 - - 15 TRBV29-1 TGCAGCGTTGTCTTTTATCTGGCGGTCCAAGAGACCCAGTACTTC CSVVFYLAVQETQYF
TRBJ2-2 TRBD2 - 15 TRBV27 TGTGCCAGCGCCCCGAGCGGGAGGAACACCGGGGAGCTGTTTTTT CASAPSGRNTGELFF
TRBJ1-2 TRBD1 - 16 TRBV3-1/TRBV3-2 TGTGCCAGCAGCCAACATGACAGGGGCGGGTTAATTGGCTACACCTTC CASSQHDRGGLIGYTF
TRBJ2-3 - - 13 TRBV28 TGTGCCAGCAGTTTACGTCTCGCAGATACGCAGTATTTT CASSLRLADTQYF
TRBJ1-1 - - 15 TRBV19 TGTGCCAGTAGTATAGATTCCGGGGGCGGCACTGAAGCTTTCTTT CASSIDSGGGTEAFF
TRBJ2-4 - - 19 TRBV3-1/TRBV3-2 TGTGCCAGCAGCCAAGATCTTAGGAGGGAGGGGGTCGACAAAAACATTCAGTACTTC CASSQDLRREGVDKNIQYF
TRBJ2-1 - - 12 TRBV11-3 TGTGCCAGCAGCCAGTCAGCCAATGAGCAGTTCTTC CASSQSANEQFF
TRBJ1-4 TRBD1 - 16 TRBV5-1 TGCGCCAGCAGTATTCAGCCCGGGACAGGGAATGAAAAACTGTTTTTT CASSIQPGTGNEKLFF
TRBJ1-6 TRBD1 - 13 TRBV27 TGTGCCAGCAGTAGGGACAGGGTCTCACCCCTCCACTTT CASSRDRVSPLHF
TRBJ1-6 - - 17 TRBV21-1 TGTGCCAGCAGCAAAAGGGATAAAGGTCACAATAATTCACCCCTCCACTTT CASSKRDKGHNNSPLHF
TRBJ1-1 TRBD1 medium-sized 13 TRBV28 TGTGCCAGCAGTACAGGGACAGGGTCTGAAGCTTTCTTT CASSTGTGSEAFF
TRBJ2-4 - once 16 TRBV7-9 TGTGCCAGCAGCCTCGCTCTAGGGGTTTCCAAAAACATTCAGTACTTC CASSLALGVSKNIQYF
TRBJ2-5 - - 13 TRBV14 TGTGCCAGCAGCCGGGCGTACCAAGAGACCCAGTACTTC CASSRAYQETQYF
TRBJ2-2 - - 14 TRBV7-3 TGTGCCAGCAGCTTGGAACGAAGCACCGGGGAGCTGTTTTTT CASSLERSTGELFF
TRBJ1-1 TRBD1 - 14 TRBV2 TGTGCCAGCAGGATACAGGGGAGTCTAACTGAAGCTTTCTTT CASRIQGSLTEAFF
TRBJ2-3 - - 13 TRBV5-5 TGTGCCAGCAGCTTGGTGCTTCCGACTACGCAGTATTTT CASSLVLPTTQYF
TRBJ1-5 - - 13 TRBV30 TGTGCCTGGAGTGTACAAGTCTATGGGCCCCAGCATTTT CAWSVQVYGPQHF
TRBJ2-7 - - 12 TRBV27 TGTGCCAGCGGGTGGAGCTCCTACGAGCAGTACTTC CASGWSSYEQYF
TRBJ2-7 - - 13 TRBV6-2/TRBV6-3 TGTGCCAGCAGTTACGACAGCACCTACGAGCAGTACTTC CASSYDSTYEQYF
TRBJ2-7 - - 14 TRBV5-1 TGCGCCAGCAGCTTGGGGACAGATCCTTGGGAGCAGTACTTC CASSLGTDPWEQYF
TRBJ2-6 TRBD2 once 16 TRBV5-8 TGTGCCAGCAGCGCTAGCGGCTATTCTGGGGCCAACGTCCTGACTTTC CASSASGYSGANVLTF
TRBJ2-2 - - 16 TRBV9 TGTGCCAGCAGCGTAGGAGGGGGAGGGACGGCCGGGGAGCTGTTTTTT CASSVGGGGTAGELFF
TRBJ2-1 - - 14 TRBV10-3 TGTGCCATCAGTCCCAGGGGGGCCGGCAATGAGCAGTTCTTC CAISPRGAGNEQFF